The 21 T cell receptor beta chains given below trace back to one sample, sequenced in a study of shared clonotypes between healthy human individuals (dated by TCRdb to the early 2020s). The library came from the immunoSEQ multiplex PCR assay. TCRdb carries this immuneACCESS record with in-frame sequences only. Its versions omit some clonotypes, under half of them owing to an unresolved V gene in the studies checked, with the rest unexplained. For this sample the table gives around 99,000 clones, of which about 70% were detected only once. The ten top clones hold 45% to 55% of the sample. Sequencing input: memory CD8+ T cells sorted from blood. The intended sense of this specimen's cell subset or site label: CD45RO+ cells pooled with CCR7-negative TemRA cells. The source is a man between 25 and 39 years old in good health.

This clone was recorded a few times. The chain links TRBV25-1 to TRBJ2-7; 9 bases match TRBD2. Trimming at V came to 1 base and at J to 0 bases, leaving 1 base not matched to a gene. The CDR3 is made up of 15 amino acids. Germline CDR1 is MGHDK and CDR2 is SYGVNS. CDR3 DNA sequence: TGTGCCAGCAGTGAATCTAGCGGGGCCTCCTACGAGCAGTACTTC. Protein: CASSESSGASYEQYF.

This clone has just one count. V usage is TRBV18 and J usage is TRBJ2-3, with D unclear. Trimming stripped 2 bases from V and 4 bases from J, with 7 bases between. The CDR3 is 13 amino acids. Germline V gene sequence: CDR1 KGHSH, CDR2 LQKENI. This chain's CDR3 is CASSPGTADTQYF. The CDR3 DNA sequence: TGTGCCAGCTCACCAGGTACGGCAGATACGCAGTATTTT.

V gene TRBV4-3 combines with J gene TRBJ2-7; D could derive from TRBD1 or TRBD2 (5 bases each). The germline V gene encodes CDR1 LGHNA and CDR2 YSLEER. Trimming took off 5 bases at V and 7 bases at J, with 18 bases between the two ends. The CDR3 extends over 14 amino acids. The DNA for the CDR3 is TGCGCCAGCAGCTGGGGGTTAGGAGTGAGGGAGCAGTACTTC. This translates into CASSWGLGVREQYF.

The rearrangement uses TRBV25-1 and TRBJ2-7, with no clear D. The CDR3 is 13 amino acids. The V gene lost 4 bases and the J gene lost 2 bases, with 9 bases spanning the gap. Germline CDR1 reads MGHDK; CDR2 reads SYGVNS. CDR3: CASSAAPTYEQYF. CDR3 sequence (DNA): TGTGCCAGCAGTGCGGCCCCCACCTACGAGCAGTACTTC.

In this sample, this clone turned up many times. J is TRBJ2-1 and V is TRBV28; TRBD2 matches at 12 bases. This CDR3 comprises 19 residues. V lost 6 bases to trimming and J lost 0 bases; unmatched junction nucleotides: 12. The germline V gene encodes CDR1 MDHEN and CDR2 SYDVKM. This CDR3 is CASSLGLAGPPSSYNEQFF. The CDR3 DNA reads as TGTGCCAGCAGCCTAGGACTAGCGGGGCCCCCGAGCTCCTACAATGAGCAGTTCTTC.

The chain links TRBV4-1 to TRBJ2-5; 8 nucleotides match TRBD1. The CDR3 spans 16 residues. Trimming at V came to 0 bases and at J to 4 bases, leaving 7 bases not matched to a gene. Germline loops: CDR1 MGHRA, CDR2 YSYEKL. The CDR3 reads CASSQEQGAILETQYF. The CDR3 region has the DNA TGCGCCAGCAGCCAAGAGCAGGGGGCTATCTTAGAGACCCAGTACTTC.

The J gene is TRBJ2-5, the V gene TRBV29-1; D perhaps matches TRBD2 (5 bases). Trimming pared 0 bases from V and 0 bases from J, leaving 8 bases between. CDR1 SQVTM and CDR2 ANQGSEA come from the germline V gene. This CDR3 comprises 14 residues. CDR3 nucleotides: TGCAGCGTTGAAGATTTAGCGTACCAAGAGACCCAGTACTTC. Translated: CSVEDLAYQETQYF.

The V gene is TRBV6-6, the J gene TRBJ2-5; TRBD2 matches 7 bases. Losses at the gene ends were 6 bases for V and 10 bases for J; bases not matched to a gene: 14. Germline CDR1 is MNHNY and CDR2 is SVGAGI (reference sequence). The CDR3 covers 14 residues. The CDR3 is CASRELPASGGQYF. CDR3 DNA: TGTGCCAGCAGGGAACTTCCTGCTTCGGGAGGCCAGTACTTC.

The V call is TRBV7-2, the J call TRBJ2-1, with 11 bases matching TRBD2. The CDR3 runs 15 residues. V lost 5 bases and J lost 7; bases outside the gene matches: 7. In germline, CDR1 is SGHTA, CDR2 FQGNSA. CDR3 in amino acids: CASSVTGTSGNEQFF. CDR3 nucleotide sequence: TGTGCCAGCAGCGTAACCGGGACTAGCGGAAATGAGCAGTTCTTC.

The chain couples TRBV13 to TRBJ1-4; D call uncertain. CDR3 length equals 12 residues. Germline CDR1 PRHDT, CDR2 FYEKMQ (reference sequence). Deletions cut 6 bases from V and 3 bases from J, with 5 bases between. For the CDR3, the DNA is TGTGCCAGCAGGTCGGCTAATGAAAAACTGTTTTTT. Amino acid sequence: CASRSANEKLFF.

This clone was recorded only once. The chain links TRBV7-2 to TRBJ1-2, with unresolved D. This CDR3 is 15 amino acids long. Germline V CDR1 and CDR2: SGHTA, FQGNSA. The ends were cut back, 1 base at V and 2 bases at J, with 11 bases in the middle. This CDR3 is CASSLGLGENYGYTF. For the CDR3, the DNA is TGTGCCAGCAGCTTAGGCCTGGGTGAGAACTATGGCTACACCTTC.

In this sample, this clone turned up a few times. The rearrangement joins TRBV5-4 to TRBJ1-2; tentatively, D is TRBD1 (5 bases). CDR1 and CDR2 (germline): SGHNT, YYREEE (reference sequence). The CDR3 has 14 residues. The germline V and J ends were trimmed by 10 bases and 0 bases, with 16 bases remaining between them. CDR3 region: CASGTGGANYGYTF. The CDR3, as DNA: TGTGCCTCCGGAACCGGGGGAGCTAACTATGGCTACACCTTC. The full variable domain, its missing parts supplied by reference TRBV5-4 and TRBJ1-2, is ETGVTQSPTHLIKTRGQQVTLRCSSQSGHNTVSWYQQALGQGPQFIFQYYREEENGRGNFPPRFSGLQFPNYSSELNVNALELDDSALYLCASGTGGANYGYTFGSGTRLTVV.

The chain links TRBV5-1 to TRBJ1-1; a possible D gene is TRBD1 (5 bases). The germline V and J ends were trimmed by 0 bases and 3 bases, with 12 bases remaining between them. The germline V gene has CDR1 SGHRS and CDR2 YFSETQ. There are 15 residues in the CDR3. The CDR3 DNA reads TGCGCCAGCAGCTTGGAGGGGTTTCGGGACACTGAAGCTTTCTTT. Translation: CASSLEGFRDTEAFF. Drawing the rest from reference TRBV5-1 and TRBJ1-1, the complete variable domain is KAGVTQTPRYLIKTRGQQVTLSCSPISGHRSVSWYQQTPGQGLQFLFEYFSETQRNKGNFPGRFSGRQFSNSRSEMNVSTLELGDSALYLCASSLEGFRDTEAFFGQGTRLTVV.

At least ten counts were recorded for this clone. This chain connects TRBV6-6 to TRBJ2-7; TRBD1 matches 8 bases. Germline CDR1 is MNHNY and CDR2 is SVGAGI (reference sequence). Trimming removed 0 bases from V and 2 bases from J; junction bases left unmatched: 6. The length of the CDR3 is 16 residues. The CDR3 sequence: CASSYSGTGYAYEQYF. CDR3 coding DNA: TGTGCCAGCAGTTACTCGGGGACAGGCTACGCCTACGAGCAGTACTTC.

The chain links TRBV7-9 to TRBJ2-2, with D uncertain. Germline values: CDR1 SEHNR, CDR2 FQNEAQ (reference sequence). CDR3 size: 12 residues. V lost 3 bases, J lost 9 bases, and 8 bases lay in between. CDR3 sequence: CASSFGSRELFF. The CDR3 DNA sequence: TGTGCCAGCAGCTTTGGTTCGCGGGAGCTGTTTTTT.

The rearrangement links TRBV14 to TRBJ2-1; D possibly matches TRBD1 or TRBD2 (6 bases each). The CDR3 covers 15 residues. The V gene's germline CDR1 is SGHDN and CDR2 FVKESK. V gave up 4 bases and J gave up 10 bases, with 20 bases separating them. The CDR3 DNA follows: TGTGCCAGCAGCCTCGCAGGGGACTGGCGGGTGGAGCAGTTCTTC. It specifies CASSLAGDWRVEQFF.

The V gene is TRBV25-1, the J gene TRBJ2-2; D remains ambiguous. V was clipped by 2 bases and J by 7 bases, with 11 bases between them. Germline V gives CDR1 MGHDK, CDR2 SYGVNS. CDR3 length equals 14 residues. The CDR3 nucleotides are TGTGCCAGCAGTGAAGGTACAGCCGGCGGGGAGCTGTTTTTT. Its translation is CASSEGTAGGELFF.

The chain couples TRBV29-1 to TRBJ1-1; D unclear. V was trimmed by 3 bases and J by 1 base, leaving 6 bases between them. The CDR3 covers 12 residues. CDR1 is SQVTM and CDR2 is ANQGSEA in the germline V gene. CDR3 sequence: CSVDPKNTEAFF. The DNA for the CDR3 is TGCAGCGTTGATCCCAAGAACACTGAAGCTTTCTTT.

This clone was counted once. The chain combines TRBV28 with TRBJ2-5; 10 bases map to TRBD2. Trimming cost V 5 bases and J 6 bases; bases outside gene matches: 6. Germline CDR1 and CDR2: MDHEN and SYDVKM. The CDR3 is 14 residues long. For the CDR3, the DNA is TGTGCCAGCAGTCTCCTAGCGGGAGCTAAGACCCAGTACTTC. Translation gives CASSLLAGAKTQYF.

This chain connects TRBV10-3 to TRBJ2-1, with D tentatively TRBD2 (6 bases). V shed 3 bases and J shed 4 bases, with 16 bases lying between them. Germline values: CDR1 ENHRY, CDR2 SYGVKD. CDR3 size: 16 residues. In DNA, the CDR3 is TGTGCCATCAGTGACCTCGGGACTGGACTATACAATGAGCAGTTCTTC. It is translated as CAISDLGTGLYNEQFF.

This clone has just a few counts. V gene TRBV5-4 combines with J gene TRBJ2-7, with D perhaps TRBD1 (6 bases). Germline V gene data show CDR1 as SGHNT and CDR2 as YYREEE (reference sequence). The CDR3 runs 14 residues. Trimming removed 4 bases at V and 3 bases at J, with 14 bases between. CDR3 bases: TGTGCCAGCAGCCAAATGGGACACCTCTACGAGCAGTACTTC. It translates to CASSQMGHLYEQYF. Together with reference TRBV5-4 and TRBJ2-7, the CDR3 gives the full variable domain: ETGVTQSPTHLIKTRGQQVTLRCSSQSGHNTVSWYQQALGQGPQFIFQYYREEENGRGNFPPRFSGLQFPNYSSELNVNALELDDSALYLCASSQMGHLYEQYFGPGTRLTVT.